These T cell receptor beta chains were read from a single sample in a study of CD8 T cells in Susac syndrome. TCRdb independently ran MiXCR on the immunoSEQ multiplex PCR reads; one entry per CDR3 protein. This sample has 95,000 to 150,000 distinct CDR3 sequences, with 85% to 95% found just once. Sequenced material: CD8+ T cells from PBMCs. Receptors originate from a human donor with Susac syndrome. The CDR3 runs from the conserved cysteine through the conserved F or W. The order of the fields is V gene, J gene, CDR3 protein.

TRBV12-3/TRBV12-4	TRBJ1-2	CASSFPRGPGYTF
TRBV7-9	TRBJ2-6	CASTAGTDSSGANVLTF
TRBV15	TRBJ1-6	CATSRERSRNPNSPLHF
TRBV4-3	TRBJ2-2	CASSQDRGTGELFF
TRBV15	TRBJ1-1	CATSSRANTEAFF
TRBV7-9	TRBJ2-5	CASSLVMSGGSQETQYF
TRBV19	TRBJ1-1	CASSIDLESEAFF
TRBV6-5	TRBJ2-7	CASSYPSGVAGASYEQYF
TRBV5-6	TRBJ2-7	CASSLVRGYEQYF
TRBV18	TRBJ2-7	CASSPPKGAYEQYF
TRBV30	TRBJ1-1	CAWSPSNTEAFF
TRBV5-4	TRBJ1-2	CASSPSGTYGYTF
TRBV6-5	TRBJ2-7	CASVRDGTYEQYF
TRBV10-3	TRBJ2-7	CAISETVYEQYF
TRBV20-1	TRBJ2-5	CSAGRGGRQETQYF
TRBV25-1	TRBJ2-7	CASSGSGGPPNYEQYF
TRBV24-1	TRBJ1-1	CATSDGILDRAAEAFF
TRBV6-6	TRBJ1-6	CASSRGLSDSPLHF
TRBV18	TRBJ1-2	CASSLTDRGDYGYTF
TRBV12-3/TRBV12-4	TRBJ1-6	CASSQQGYFSPLHF